This T cell receptor beta chain was recorded in a study of blood T cell repertoires in COVID-19. On the study more broadly: PBMCs, B-cell-depleted T cells, or T cells provided the cDNA or gDNA that made up the material.

Germline CDR1 reads WNHNN; CDR2 reads SYGVQD (reference sequence). The length of the CDR3 is 12 residues. The ends were cut back, 3 bases at V and 10 bases at J, with 12 bases in the middle. How the authors handled the data: It was from reference gene primer amplification that nucleated cell counts were estimated. The assay was immunoSEQ multiplex PCR, and TCRdb's table has in-frame clones only and misses some. Clonal size and the V and J genes are those of that table, whereas D and trimming came from the DNA. Here the sample spans under 300,000 clones, around 86% being singletons. The chain carries TRBV10-1 and TRBJ1-1, with D maybe TRBD1 (5 bases). The sample comprised peripheral blood. The sequence was obtained from a woman aged 65 to 85 with active or convalescent COVID-19. CDR3 protein: CASSDGVTGAFF. In DNA, the CDR3 is TGCGCCAGCAGTGACGGCGTCACAGGAGCTTTCTTT.